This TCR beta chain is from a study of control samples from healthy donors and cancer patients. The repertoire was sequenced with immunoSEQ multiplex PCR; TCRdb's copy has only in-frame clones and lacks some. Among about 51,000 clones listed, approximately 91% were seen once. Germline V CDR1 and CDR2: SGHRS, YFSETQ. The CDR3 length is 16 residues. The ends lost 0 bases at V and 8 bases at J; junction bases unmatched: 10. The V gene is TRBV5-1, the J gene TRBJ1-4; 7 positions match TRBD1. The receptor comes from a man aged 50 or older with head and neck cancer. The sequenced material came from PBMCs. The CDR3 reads CASSLGGQLEWEKLFF. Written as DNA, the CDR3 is TGCGCCAGCAGCTTGGGGGGACAGCTAGAATGGGAAAAACTGTTTTTT.